One and the same sample provided the 26 T cell receptor beta chains below, sequenced in a study of blood T cell repertoires in COVID-19. Measured with immunoSEQ multiplex PCR; TCRdb has only the in-frame clones, and not every one. The table records 200,000 to 250,000 clones, 82% of them present only once. Material: peripheral blood. These receptor sequences come from an elderly woman with active or convalescent COVID-19.

The chain carries TRBV5-5 and TRBJ2-1; 8 positions agree with TRBD1. The CDR3 consists of 15 residues. V trimming: 4 bases; J trimming: 7 bases; junction bases outside the gene matches: 10. Per the germline V gene, CDR1 is SGHKS and CDR2 is YYEKEE (reference sequence). The CDR3 coding sequence is TGTGCCAGCAGCAATGACAGGGGTTTAGGGAATGAGCAGTTCTTC. The encoded protein is CASSNDRGLGNEQFF.

The chain recombines TRBV2 with TRBJ2-1; no reliable D call. The V end lost 7 bases, the J end lost 5 bases, and 9 bases lay between the germline ends. CDR1 is SNHLY and CDR2 is FYNNEI in the germline V gene. This CDR3 has 12 residues. Here the CDR3 reads CASTMEHNEQFF. CDR3 nucleotide sequence: TGTGCCAGCACCATGGAGCACAATGAGCAGTTCTTC.

V is TRBV5-6 and J is TRBJ2-7, with D possibly TRBD2 on 5 matching bases. This CDR3 comprises 15 residues. Deletions cut 1 base from V and 0 bases from J, with 11 bases between. Looked up from germline, CDR1 is SGHDT and CDR2 is YYEEEE. The CDR3 DNA is TGTGCCAGCAGCTTGAGGCTAGCACTCTCCTACGAGCAGTACTTC. This sequence encodes CASSLRLALSYEQYF.

The gene calls are TRBV3-1 (or the pseudogene TRBV3-2) and TRBJ2-3, with D perhaps matching TRBD1 (5 bases). The CDR3 is made up of 13 amino acids. The germline gives CDR1 LGHDT, CDR2 YNNKEL (reference sequence). The V end was cut by 2 bases, the J end by 11 bases, with 14 bases between. The DNA of the CDR3 is TGTGCCAGCAGCCAACAGACAGTTTCGGTGCAGTATTTT. Its protein is CASSQQTVSVQYF.

This clone was picked up one time. V usage is TRBV5-1 and J usage is TRBJ2-2; 10 nucleotides line up with TRBD2. This CDR3 region has 17 residues. In germline, CDR1 is SGHRS, CDR2 YFSETQ. The junction had 4 bases not matched to a gene; V was cut back by 0 bases and J by 2 bases. The DNA for the CDR3 is TGCGCCAGCAGCTTGGCCCTAGCGGGGGCCAACACCGGGGAGCTGTTTTTT. This translates into CASSLALAGANTGELFF.

The chain joins TRBV18 to TRBJ1-5; 10 nucleotides align to TRBD1. Germline CDR1 is KGHSH and CDR2 is LQKENI. This CDR3 spans 16 amino acids. V lost 6 bases and J lost 2; bases outside the gene matches: 7. CDR3 amino acids: CASSPTGTGGNQPQHF. CDR3 in DNA: TGTGCCAGCTCTCCGACCGGGACAGGGGGCAATCAGCCCCAGCATTTT.

There are a few counts of this clone. V gene TRBV7-2 combines with J gene TRBJ1-1; D not certain. V dropped 2 bases and J dropped 2 bases, with 9 bases sitting between them. This CDR3 is 14 amino acids long. Germline lookup yields CDR1 SGHTA and CDR2 FQGNSA. Written as DNA, the CDR3 is TGTGCCAGCAGCTTAATCGTCACTAACACTGAAGCTTTCTTT. Translating it yields CASSLIVTNTEAFF.

This clone has only one observation. Other DNA sequences from this sample encode an identical CDR3 as well. The chain has TRBV5-1 and TRBJ2-1, with 10 bases aligning to TRBD1. This CDR3 contains 15 residues. Per germline, CDR1 SGHRS and CDR2 YFSETQ. The V segment lost 2 bases and the J segment 3 bases; nucleotides outside the gene matches: 2. The CDR3 is CASSFDRGLYNEQFF. Here the CDR3 DNA reads TGCGCCAGCAGCTTCGACAGGGGGCTCTACAATGAGCAGTTCTTC.

The chain combines TRBV19 with TRBJ2-7; 8 nucleotides align to TRBD1. This CDR3 is 14 amino acids long. The V gene's germline CDR1 is LNHDA and CDR2 SQIVND (reference sequence). V shed 6 bases and J 4 bases; nucleotides not matched to a gene: 8. The CDR3 DNA reads as TGTGCCAGTAGCAAAGACAGGGGAAGGTACGAGCAGTACTTC. Its protein product is CASSKDRGRYEQYF. Based on the CDR3 plus reference TRBV19 and TRBJ2-7, the full variable domain is DGGITQSPKYLFRKEGQNVTLSCEQNLNHDAMYWYRQDPGQGLRLIYYSQIVNDFQKGDIAEGYSVSREKKESFPLTVTSAQKNPTAFYLCASSKDRGRYEQYFGPGTRLTVT.

CDR3 region: CASSGGVPAYGNTIYF. CDR3 in DNA: TGTGCCAGCAGCGGGGGGGTGCCGGCTTACGGAAACACCATATATTTT. The V and J genes are TRBV7-2 and TRBJ1-3, with D possibly matching TRBD1 (5 bases). CDR3 length: 16 amino acids. Germline lookup yields CDR1 SGHTA and CDR2 FQGNSA. Between the trimmed V and J ends, which lost 5 bases and 4 bases, there was a span of 18 bases.

The chain uses TRBV2 and TRBJ2-5, with D possibly being TRBD2 (7 bases). The CDR3 loop spans 17 amino acids. Germline V gene sequence: CDR1 SNHLY, CDR2 FYNNEI. Trimming took 1 base from V and 4 from J, leaving 19 bases between them. The CDR3 loop reads CASSEDGRTGRVETQYF. CDR3 nucleotides: TGTGCCAGCAGTGAAGATGGGAGAACAGGGAGGGTAGAGACCCAGTACTTC.

This chain uses TRBV5-1 with TRBJ1-4; D might be TRBD1 (5 bases). The ends were cut back, 0 bases at V and 7 bases at J, with 13 bases in the middle. The CDR3 extends over 15 amino acids. The germline CDR1 and CDR2 sequences are SGHRS and YFSETQ. CDR3: CASSLEGLNGEKLFF. CDR3 DNA: TGCGCCAGCAGCTTGGAGGGGCTAAATGGTGAAAAACTGTTTTTT.

This clone was observed a single time. This chain uses TRBV19 with TRBJ2-3; weak D call: TRBD2 (5 bases). The V gene's germline CDR1 is LNHDA and CDR2 SQIVND (reference sequence). Trimming stripped 4 bases from V and 3 bases from J, with 8 bases between. This CDR3 comprises 13 residues. CDR3 sequence: CASSNRDTDTQYF. The CDR3 DNA follows: TGTGCCAGTAGTAACCGGGATACAGATACGCAGTATTTT.

The table lists this clone with a count of one. The V gene is TRBV18, the J gene TRBJ2-7; 9 bases map to TRBD2. V was pared by 0 bases and J by 3 bases, with 6 bases of the junction left unmatched. Germline-derived CDR1 and CDR2 are KGHSH and LQKENI. The CDR3 length is 16 residues. CDR3 nucleotides: TGTGCCAGCTCACCACCGTCCGCTAGCGGGAACTACGAGCAGTACTTC. Its translation is CASSPPSASGNYEQYF.

The chain carries TRBV6-6 and TRBJ1-2; 7 bases align to TRBD1. CDR1 is MNHNY and CDR2 is SVGAGI in the germline V gene (reference sequence). After removal of 5 bases from V and 8 bases from J, the junction contained 11 bases not matched to a gene. CDR3 length: 14 residues. The CDR3 DNA sequence: TGTGCCAGCAGTATCAGACAGGGAAGCGGCGGCTACACCTTC. Translation: CASSIRQGSGGYTF.

This clone was found once. V gene TRBV7-9 combines with J gene TRBJ2-4; possible D gene TRBD2, 5 bases. The germline V gene has CDR1 SEHNR and CDR2 FQNEAQ (reference sequence). V lost 4 bases, J lost 0 bases, and 13 bases lay in between. The CDR3 runs 16 residues. CDR3 nucleotide sequence: TGTGCCAGCAGCTCGGACCGTGGACTAGCCAAAAACATTCAGTACTTC. Translation: CASSSDRGLAKNIQYF.

This chain links TRBV18 with TRBJ2-2; D not certain. The CDR3 extends over 16 amino acids. The V gene's germline CDR1 is KGHSH and CDR2 LQKENI. V was trimmed by 1 base and J by 4 bases, leaving 13 bases between them. CDR3 sequence (DNA): TGTGCCAGCTCACCACTATCGCTTTGGCTCACCGGGGAGCTGTTTTTT. Protein: CASSPLSLWLTGELFF.

The V gene is TRBV3-1 (or the pseudogene TRBV3-2), the J gene TRBJ2-1, with 12 bases that match TRBD2. Germline V gives CDR1 LGHDT, CDR2 YNNKEL (reference sequence). This CDR3 contains 17 residues. The V gene end was trimmed by 0 bases and the J gene end by 7 bases; junction bases not matched to a gene: 7. CDR3 residues: CASSQDGPSGRGNEQFF. CDR3 bases: TGTGCCAGCAGCCAAGATGGGCCTAGCGGGAGGGGAAATGAGCAGTTCTTC.

This rearrangement joins TRBV5-1 to TRBJ1-3; TRBD1 is a possible D gene (5 bases). CDR1 and CDR2 from the germline V gene are SGHRS and YFSETQ. The CDR3 extends over 14 amino acids. V was shortened by 6 bases and J by 0 bases, with 10 bases between the two germline ends. CDR3 sequence reads: CASKTATSGNTIYF. CDR3 nucleotide sequence: TGCGCCAGCAAGACAGCTACCTCTGGAAACACCATATATTTT.

The chain links TRBV5-1 to TRBJ1-1, with D possibly matching TRBD1 (6 bases). The germline V gene encodes CDR1 SGHRS and CDR2 YFSETQ. The CDR3 is made up of 15 amino acids. V lost 0 bases and J 2 bases, leaving 11 bases between the germline ends. The CDR3 spells CASSLDRALNTEAFF. Here the CDR3 DNA reads TGCGCCAGCAGCTTGGACAGGGCGCTTAACACTGAAGCTTTCTTT. Supplemented by reference TRBV5-1 and TRBJ1-1, the full variable domain reads KAGVTQTPRYLIKTRGQQVTLSCSPISGHRSVSWYQQTPGQGLQFLFEYFSETQRNKGNFPGRFSGRQFSNSRSEMNVSTLELGDSALYLCASSLDRALNTEAFFGQGTRLTVV.

This chain links TRBV10-3 with TRBJ2-7; D is possibly TRBD2 (5 bases). This CDR3 contains 14 residues. Trimming took off 2 bases at V and 6 bases at J, with 14 bases between the two ends. Germline V gene sequence: CDR1 ENHRY, CDR2 SYGVKD. The CDR3 DNA is TGTGCCATCAGTGAGGTTAGAGGGTCAGTCGAGCAGTACTTC. Translating gives CAISEVRGSVEQYF.

V and J are TRBV15 and TRBJ2-1; 9 bases are shared with TRBD2. After removal of 2 bases from V and 2 bases from J, the junction contained 4 bases not matched to a gene. This CDR3 has 16 amino acids. Germline V lookup: CDR1 LNHNV, CDR2 YYDKDF (reference sequence). In nucleotides, the CDR3 is TGTGCCACCAGCAGAAATAGCGGGGGAACCTACAATGAGCAGTTCTTC. This codes for CATSRNSGGTYNEQFF.

This chain joins TRBV5-1 and TRBJ2-2; TRBD1 agrees at 7 bases. From germline, CDR1 is SGHRS and CDR2 YFSETQ. This CDR3 has 16 amino acids. V lost 4 bases and J lost 5; bases outside the gene matches: 11. Written as DNA, the CDR3 is TGCGCCAGCAGCCGCCCGACAGGGTATAGGACCGGGGAGCTGTTTTTT. Its protein product is CASSRPTGYRTGELFF.

The chain joins TRBV28 to TRBJ1-1, with 10 positions matching TRBD1. Germline V gene sequence: CDR1 MDHEN, CDR2 SYDVKM. Trimming at V came to 5 bases and at J to 11 bases, leaving 11 bases not matched to a gene. This CDR3 region has 14 residues. CDR3 coding DNA: TGTGCCAGCAGTCGGGGACTATCGGACAGGGGGGCTTTCTTT. Translating gives CASSRGLSDRGAFF.

The chain combines TRBV5-1 with TRBJ1-2; maybe TRBD1 (6 bases). Germline assignment: CDR1 SGHRS and CDR2 YFSETQ. The CDR3 is made up of 15 amino acids. The V gene lost 0 bases and the J gene lost 4 bases, with 13 bases spanning the gap. Written as DNA, the CDR3 is TGCGCCAGCAGCTTGGCCCCGGACAGCCTCTATGGCTACACCTTC. This sequence encodes CASSLAPDSLYGYTF.

The V and J genes are TRBV7-9 and TRBJ1-5; TRBD1 matches 7 bases. CDR3 length: 15 residues. J was trimmed by 6 bases and V by 1 base; bases with no gene match: 6. Germline V gene data show CDR1 as SEHNR and CDR2 as FQNEAQ (reference sequence). In DNA, the CDR3 is TGTGCCAGCAGCTTAGGAGGGGGCGCGGTTCAGCCCCAGCATTTT. Amino acid sequence: CASSLGGGAVQPQHF.